This paragraph reports one T cell receptor (beta chain). The antigen remains unidentified. Unique molecular identifiers were incorporated during preparation of the TCRbeta library. TCRdb itself ran the PCR reads through MiXCR, one entry per CDR3 protein. The sample holds about 580,000 distinct CDR3 sequences; under 30% are singletons and the top ten take over 12%. The sample belongs to a study of T-cell reconstitution after alpha-beta-depleted transplantation in children. Trimming removed 3 bases from V and 2 bases from J, with 10 bases in between. The CDR3 totals 14 residues. CDR1 and CDR2 (germline): SGDLS, YYNGEE. Study results and limitations: Newly produced T cells mostly accounted for T-cell counts and diversity one year post-transplant.

The chain joins TRBV9 to TRBJ2-3; D is possibly TRBD2 (6 bases). The sample here was PBMCs, mostly from graft donor cells, taken 360 days after TCRalphabeta/CD19-depleted stem cell transplant. The receptor was isolated from a boy in the first two years of life who had a stem cell transplant for acute myeloid leukemia, so the T cells may come from the graft donor. This CDR3 is CASSAGTPTDTQYF. The CDR3, as DNA: TGTGCCAGCAGCGCGGGGACTCCCACAGATACGCAGTATTTT.